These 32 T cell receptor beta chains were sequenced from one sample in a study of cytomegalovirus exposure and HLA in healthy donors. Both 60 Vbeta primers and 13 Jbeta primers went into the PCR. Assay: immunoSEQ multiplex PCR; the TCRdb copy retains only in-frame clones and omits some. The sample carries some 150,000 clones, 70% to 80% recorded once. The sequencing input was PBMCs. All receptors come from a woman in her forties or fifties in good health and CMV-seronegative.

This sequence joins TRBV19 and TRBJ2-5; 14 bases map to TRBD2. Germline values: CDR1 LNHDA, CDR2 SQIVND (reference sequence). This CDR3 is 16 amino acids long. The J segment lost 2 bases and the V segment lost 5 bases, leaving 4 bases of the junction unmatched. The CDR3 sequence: CASSFGLAGGQETQYF. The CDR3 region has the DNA TGTGCCAGTAGTTTCGGACTAGCGGGAGGACAAGAGACCCAGTACTTC.

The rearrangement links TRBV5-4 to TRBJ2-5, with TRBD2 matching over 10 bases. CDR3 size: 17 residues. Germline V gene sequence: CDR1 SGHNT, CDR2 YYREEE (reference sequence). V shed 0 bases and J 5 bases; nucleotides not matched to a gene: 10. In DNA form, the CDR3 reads TGTGCCAGCAGCTTGGAGGCTAGCGGGGGTCGGTCGGAGACCCAGTACTTC. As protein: CASSLEASGGRSETQYF.

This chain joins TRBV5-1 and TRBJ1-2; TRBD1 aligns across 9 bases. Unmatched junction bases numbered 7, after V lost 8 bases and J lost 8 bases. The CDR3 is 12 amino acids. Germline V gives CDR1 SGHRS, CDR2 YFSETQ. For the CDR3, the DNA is TGCGCCAGTCAAGGGACAGGGAACGGCTACACCTTC. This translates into CASQGTGNGYTF.

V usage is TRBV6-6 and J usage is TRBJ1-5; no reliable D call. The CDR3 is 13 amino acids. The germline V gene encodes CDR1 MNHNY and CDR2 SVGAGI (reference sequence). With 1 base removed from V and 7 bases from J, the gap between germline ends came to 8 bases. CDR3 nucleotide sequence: TGTGCCAGCAGTTACTTCTTCCAGCAGCCCCAGCATTTT. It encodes CASSYFFQQPQHF.

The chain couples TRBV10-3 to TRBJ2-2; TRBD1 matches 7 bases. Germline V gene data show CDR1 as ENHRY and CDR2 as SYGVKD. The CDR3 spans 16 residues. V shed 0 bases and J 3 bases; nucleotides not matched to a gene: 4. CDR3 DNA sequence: TGTGCCATCAGTGAGTCGACAGGGTCTTACACCGGGGAGCTGTTTTTT. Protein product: CAISESTGSYTGELFF.

The CDR3 coding sequence is TGCGCCAGCAGCCGAGAGACTAGCGGGAGGAACATTCAGTACTTC. Its protein product is CASSRETSGRNIQYF. The chain uses TRBV4-1 and TRBJ2-4; 13 nucleotides match TRBD2. Germline values: CDR1 MGHRA, CDR2 YSYEKL. The CDR3 consists of 15 residues. After removal of 4 bases from V and 7 bases from J, the junction contained 4 bases not matched to a gene.

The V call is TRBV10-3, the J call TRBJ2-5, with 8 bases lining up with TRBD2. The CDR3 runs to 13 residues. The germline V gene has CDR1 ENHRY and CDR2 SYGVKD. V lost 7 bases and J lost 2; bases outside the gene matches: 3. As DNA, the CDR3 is TGTGCCATCACCCCTAGCGGGCAAGAGACCCAGTACTTC. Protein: CAITPSGQETQYF.

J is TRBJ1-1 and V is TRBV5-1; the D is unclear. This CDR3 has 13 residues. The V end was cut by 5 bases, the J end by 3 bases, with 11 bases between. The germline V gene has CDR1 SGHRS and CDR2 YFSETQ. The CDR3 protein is CASRLERDTEAFF. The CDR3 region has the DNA TGCGCCAGCAGACTAGAGCGCGACACTGAAGCTTTCTTT.

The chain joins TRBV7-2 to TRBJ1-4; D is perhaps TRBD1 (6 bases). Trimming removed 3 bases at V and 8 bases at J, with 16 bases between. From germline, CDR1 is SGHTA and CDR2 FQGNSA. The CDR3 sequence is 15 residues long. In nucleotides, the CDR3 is TGTGCCAGCAGCTTGGGGGGGCAGGGGCGGGAAAAACTGTTTTTT. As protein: CASSLGGQGREKLFF.

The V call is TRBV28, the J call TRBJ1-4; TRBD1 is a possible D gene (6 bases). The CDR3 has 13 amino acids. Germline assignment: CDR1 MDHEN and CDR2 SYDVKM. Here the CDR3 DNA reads TGTGTCATACAGGGTAGGGCGAATGAAAAACTGTTTTTT. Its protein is CVIQGRANEKLFF.

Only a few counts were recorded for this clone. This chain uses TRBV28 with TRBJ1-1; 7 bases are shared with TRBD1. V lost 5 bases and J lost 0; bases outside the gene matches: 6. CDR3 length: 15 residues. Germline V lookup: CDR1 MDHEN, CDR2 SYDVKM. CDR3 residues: CASSIADRVNTEAFF. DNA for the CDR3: TGTGCCAGCAGTATCGCCGACAGGGTGAACACTGAAGCTTTCTTT.

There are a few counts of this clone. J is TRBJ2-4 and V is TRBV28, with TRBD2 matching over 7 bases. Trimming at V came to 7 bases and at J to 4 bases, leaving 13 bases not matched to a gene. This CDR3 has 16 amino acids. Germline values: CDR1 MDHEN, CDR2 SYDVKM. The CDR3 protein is CASTESGGGRKNIQYF. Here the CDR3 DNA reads TGTGCCAGCACCGAATCGGGGGGAGGTCGGAAAAACATTCAGTACTTC.

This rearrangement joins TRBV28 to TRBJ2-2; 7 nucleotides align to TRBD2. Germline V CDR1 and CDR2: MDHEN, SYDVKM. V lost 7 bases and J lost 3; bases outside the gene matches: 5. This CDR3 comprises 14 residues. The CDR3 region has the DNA TGTGCCAGCACCCCGGGGAGGGACACCGGGGAGCTGTTTTTT. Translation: CASTPGRDTGELFF.

CDR3 coding DNA: TGTGCCAGCAGTTTAGAGGGCGCAACTAATGAAAAACTGTTTTTT. Translated, it gives CASSLEGATNEKLFF. The V gene is TRBV28, the J gene TRBJ1-4; D is undetermined. The CDR3 runs to 15 residues. Per the germline V gene, CDR1 is MDHEN and CDR2 is SYDVKM. Trimming took 2 bases from V and 0 from J, leaving 7 bases between them.

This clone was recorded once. The CDR3 DNA reads TGTGCCAGCAGCGCCACATTGGGACAGGGGAAGGAACTGTTTTTT. Its translation: CASSATLGQGKELFF. This chain links TRBV9 with TRBJ1-4; 10 bases line up with TRBD1. There are 15 residues in the CDR3. CDR1 and CDR2 (germline): SGDLS, YYNGEE. The V gene end was trimmed by 3 bases and the J gene end by 12 bases; junction bases not matched to a gene: 11.

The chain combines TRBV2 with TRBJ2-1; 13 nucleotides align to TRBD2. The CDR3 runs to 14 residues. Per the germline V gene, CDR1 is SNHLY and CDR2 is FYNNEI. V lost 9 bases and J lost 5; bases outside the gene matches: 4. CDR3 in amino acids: CARIGLAGDNEQFF. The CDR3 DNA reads TGTGCCAGGATAGGACTAGCGGGAGACAATGAGCAGTTCTTC. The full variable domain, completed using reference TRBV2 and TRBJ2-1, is EPEVTQTPSHQVTQMGQEVILRCVPISNHLYFYWYRQILGQKVEFLVSFYNNEISEKSEIFDDQFSVERPDGSNFTLKIRSTKLEDSAMYFCARIGLAGDNEQFFGPGTRLTVL.

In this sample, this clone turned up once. The CDR3, as DNA: TGTGCCAGCACATGGCGGGAAAGCGCCAAAAACATTCAGTACTTC. The encoded protein is CASTWRESAKNIQYF. This rearrangement joins TRBV5-4 to TRBJ2-4; D may be TRBD2 (6 bases). V was clipped by 6 bases and J by 1 base, with 14 bases between them. The CDR3 covers 15 residues. Germline V gene sequence: CDR1 SGHNT, CDR2 YYREEE (reference sequence).

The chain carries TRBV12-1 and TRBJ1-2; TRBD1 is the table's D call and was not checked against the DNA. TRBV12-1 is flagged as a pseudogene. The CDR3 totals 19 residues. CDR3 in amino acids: CASSFEGGGGEDRNYGYTF. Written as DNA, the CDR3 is TGTGCCAGCAGCTTTGAAGGGGGTGGCGGAGAAGACCGTAACTATGGCTACACCTTC.

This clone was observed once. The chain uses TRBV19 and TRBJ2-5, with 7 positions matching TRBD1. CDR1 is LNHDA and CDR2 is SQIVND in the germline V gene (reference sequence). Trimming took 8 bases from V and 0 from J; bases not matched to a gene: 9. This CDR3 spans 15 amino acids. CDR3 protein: CASLETGMNQETQYF. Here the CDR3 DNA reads TGTGCCAGTCTTGAGACAGGGATGAACCAAGAGACCCAGTACTTC.

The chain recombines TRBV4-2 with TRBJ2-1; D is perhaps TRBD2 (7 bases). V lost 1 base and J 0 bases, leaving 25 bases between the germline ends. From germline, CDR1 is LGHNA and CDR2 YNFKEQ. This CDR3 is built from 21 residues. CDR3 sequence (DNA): TGTGCCAGCAGCCAAGCTAAAGGGTGGGGGGGGCGAGGCGGCTCCTACAATGAGCAGTTCTTC. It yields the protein CASSQAKGWGGRGGSYNEQFF.

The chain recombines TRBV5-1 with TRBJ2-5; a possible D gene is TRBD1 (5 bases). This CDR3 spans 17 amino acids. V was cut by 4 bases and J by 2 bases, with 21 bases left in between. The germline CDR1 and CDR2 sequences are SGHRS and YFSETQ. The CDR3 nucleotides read TGCGCCAGCAGCCCCGGTTGGGGCGGAAGCAGGCAAGAGACCCAGTACTTC. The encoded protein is CASSPGWGGSRQETQYF.

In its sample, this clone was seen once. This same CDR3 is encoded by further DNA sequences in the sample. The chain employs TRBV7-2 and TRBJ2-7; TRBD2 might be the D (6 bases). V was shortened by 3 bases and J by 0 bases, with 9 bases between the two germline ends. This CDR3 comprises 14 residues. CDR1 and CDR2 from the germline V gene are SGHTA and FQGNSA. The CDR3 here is CASSLGGTSYEQYF. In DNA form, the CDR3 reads TGTGCCAGCAGCTTGGGGGGTACCTCCTACGAGCAGTACTTC. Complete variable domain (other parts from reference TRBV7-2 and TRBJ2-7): GAGVSQSPSNKVTEKGKDVELRCDPISGHTALYWYRQSLGQGLEFLIYFQGNSAPDKSGLPSDRFSAERTGGSVSTLTIQRTQQEDSAVYLCASSLGGTSYEQYFGPGTRLTVT.

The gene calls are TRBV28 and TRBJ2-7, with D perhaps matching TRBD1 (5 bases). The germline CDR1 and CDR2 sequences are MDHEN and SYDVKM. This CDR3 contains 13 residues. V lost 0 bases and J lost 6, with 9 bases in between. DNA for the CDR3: TGTGCCAGCAGTTTATGGTCAGGGCTCGAGCAGTACTTC. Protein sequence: CASSLWSGLEQYF.

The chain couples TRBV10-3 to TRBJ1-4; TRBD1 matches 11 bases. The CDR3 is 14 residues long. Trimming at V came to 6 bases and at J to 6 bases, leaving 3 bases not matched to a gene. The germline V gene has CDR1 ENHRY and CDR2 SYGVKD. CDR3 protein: CAISQGQGDEKLFF. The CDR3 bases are TGTGCCATCAGCCAGGGACAGGGGGATGAAAAACTGTTTTTT.

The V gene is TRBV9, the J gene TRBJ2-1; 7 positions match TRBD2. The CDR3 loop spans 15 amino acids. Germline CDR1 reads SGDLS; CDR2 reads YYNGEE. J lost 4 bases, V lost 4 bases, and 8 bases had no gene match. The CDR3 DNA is TGTGCCAGCAGCCCCGGGTCGGGGGGTTACAATGAGCAGTTCTTC. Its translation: CASSPGSGGYNEQFF.

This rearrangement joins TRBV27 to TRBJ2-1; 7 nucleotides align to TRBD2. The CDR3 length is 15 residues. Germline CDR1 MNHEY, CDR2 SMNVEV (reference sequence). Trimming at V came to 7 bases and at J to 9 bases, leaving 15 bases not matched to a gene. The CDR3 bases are TGTGCCAGCAATAGTCTAGCGGTTTCCCAAGGTGAGCAGTTCTTC. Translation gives CASNSLAVSQGEQFF.

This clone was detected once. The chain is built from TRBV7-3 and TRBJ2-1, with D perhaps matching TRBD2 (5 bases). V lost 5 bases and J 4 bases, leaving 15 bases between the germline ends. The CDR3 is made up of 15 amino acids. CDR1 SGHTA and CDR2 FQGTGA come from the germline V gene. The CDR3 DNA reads TGTGCCAGCAGCCCTTTTCTGGGGAGATACAATGAGCAGTTCTTC. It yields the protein CASSPFLGRYNEQFF.

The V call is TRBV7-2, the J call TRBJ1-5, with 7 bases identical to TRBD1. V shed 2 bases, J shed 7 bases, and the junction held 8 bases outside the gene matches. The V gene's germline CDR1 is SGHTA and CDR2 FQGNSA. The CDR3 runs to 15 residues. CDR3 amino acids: CASSLSGQDRQPQHF. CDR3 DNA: TGTGCCAGCAGCTTATCCGGACAGGATAGACAGCCCCAGCATTTT.

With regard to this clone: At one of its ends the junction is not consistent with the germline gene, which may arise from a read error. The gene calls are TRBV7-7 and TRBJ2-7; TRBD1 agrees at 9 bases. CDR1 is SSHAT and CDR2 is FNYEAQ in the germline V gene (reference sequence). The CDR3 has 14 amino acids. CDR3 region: CASSTGQGNNEQYF. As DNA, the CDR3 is TGTGCTAGCAGCACAGGACAGGGGAATAACGAGCAGTACTTC.

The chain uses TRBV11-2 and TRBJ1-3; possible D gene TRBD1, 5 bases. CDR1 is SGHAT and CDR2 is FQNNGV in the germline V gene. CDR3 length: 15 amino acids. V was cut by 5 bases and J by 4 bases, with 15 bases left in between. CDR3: CASSPGGGAGNTIYF. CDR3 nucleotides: TGTGCCAGCAGCCCCGGGGGAGGCGCGGGAAACACCATATATTTT.

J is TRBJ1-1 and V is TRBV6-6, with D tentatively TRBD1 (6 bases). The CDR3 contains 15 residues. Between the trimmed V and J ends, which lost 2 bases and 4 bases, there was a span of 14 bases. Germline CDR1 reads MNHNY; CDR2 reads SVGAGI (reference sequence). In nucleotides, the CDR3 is TGTGCCAGCAGTTACGGGACTACAGGGTCCACTGAAGCTTTCTTT. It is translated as CASSYGTTGSTEAFF.

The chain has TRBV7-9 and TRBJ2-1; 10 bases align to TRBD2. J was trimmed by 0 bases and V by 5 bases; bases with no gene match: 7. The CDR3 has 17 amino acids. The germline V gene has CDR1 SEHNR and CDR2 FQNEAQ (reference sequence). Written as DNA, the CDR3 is TGTGCCAGCAGCGGCCACCTAGCGGGGGACTCCTACAATGAGCAGTTCTTC. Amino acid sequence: CASSGHLAGDSYNEQFF.